The source of this T cell receptor beta chain is a study of graft-versus-host responses after intestinal transplantation. For this clone: Its antigen remains unknown.

Profiled with immunoSEQ multiplex PCR; TCRdb holds only in-frame clones, not every one. The sample consists of about 97,000 clones, less than 95% of them appearing once. Broader study findings: Allograft clonal ratios (graft-versus-host to host-versus-graft) were high in patients who had graft-donor T cell macrochimerism.

The source is a human donor who was the organ donor for an intestinal transplant. The sequencing here drew on unstimulated CD8+ T cells sorted from spleen or lymph node cells, taken before transplant.

As DNA, the CDR3 is TGTGCCAGCAGTGAAGACTTTACAGGGTGGAATGGCTACACCTTC. As protein: CASSEDFTGWNGYTF. The chain links TRBV6-1 to TRBJ1-2, with D tentatively TRBD1 (6 bases). Germline values: CDR1 MNHNS, CDR2 SASEGT. The CDR3 runs to 15 residues. The V and J ends lost 1 base and 6 bases respectively, with 15 bases between them.